This TCR beta chain derives from a study of CD8+ T cells in alopecia areata (dated by TCRdb to 2016 to 2019). Regarding the complete study: The treated patients, all with moderate-to-severe alopecia areata, were enrolled in an open-label pilot trial of oral tofacitinib given at 5 to 10 mg twice daily. In humans, TCRbeta sequencing was performed on scalp tissue and on sorted CD4+ and CD8+ peripheral blood T cells from healthy controls and from patients with patchy or totalis/universalis alopecia areata. RNA was obtained with the PAXgene miRNA kit for fixed scalp, the miRNeasy kit for PBMCs, and the RNeasy kit for mouse skin. Scalp clonality was compared among normal scalp (n=4), patchy alopecia areata scalp (n=8), and alopecia totalis/universalis scalp (n=8). For the treated patients, the SALT score, which quantifies what percentage of scalp surface area is affected, served as the measure of disease severity. Amplification of TCRbeta CDR3 regions was done by immunoSEQ multiplex PCR using 35 Vbeta forward primers and 13 Jbeta reverse primers. Tofacitinib was administered for 6 to 18 months, and 6 months of follow-up off drug were then conducted to assess delayed response and recurrence. Tofacitinib-treated patients had biopsies at baseline and at 4 and 24 weeks of treatment, with a later scalp biopsy in several patients. In both human patients and the C3H/HeJ mouse model, the study applied high-throughput TCRbeta sequencing to look at T cell clonal expansion in alopecia areata. Overall results and qualifications from the work: Because the treated cohort was small and had just a single nonresponder, larger studies are needed to establish links between baseline CD8+ expansion and response. Unlike mouse skin, where gammadelta T cells dominate, normal human skin contains resident alphabeta T cells that get sequenced too, which complicates analysis of the scalp TCR repertoire. Higher clonality and more expanded CD8+ clones were observed in lesional scalp than in normal scalp, particularly in alopecia totalis/universalis, a finding suggestive of antigenic drive. Shared TCR sequences between patients were less evident than in mice, which may be partly attributable to HLA diversity in the patient population. With tofacitinib, both scalp clonality and the number of expanded CD8+ clones among the top 100 scalp clones went down significantly. During tofacitinib treatment, many expanded lesional clones remained in scalp and blood, and this persistence may partly explain relapse after treatment is stopped.

To note about this clone: The clone's antigen remains unknown. The record has no base qualities; no much larger clone is one base away.

This sample's treatment or condition label indicates: oral pan-JAK inhibitor, 5-10 mg twice daily. Lesional scalp punch biopsies and peripheral blood were collected from alopecia areata patients. After PBMCs were isolated by density centrifugation and stained for CD3, CD4 and CD8, a FACSAria was used to sort CD4+ and CD8+ T cells. Per the germline V gene, KGHSH is the CDR1 and LQKENI is the CDR2. Inclusive of the bounding cysteine and phenylalanine, the CDR3 is 16 residues long. The entry retains the CDR3 DNA only, 48 bases that are in frame from base 1. After removal of 4 bases from V and 5 bases from J, the junction retains 14 bases not matched to a gene. Library prep was done by the immunoSEQ multiplex PCR assay. For TCR sequencing, RNA was extracted from every sample and reverse transcribed into cDNA to serve as template. SuperScript III was used to make first-strand cDNA, primed with a 2:1 mix of oligo-dT and random hexamers. A synthetic immune receptor repertoire was used to measure amplification bias, and any remaining bias was corrected computationally. Per the authors' processing: Raw reads were preprocessed to remove errors, and CDR3 was defined by IMGT conventions from the conserved cysteine to phenylalanine. Clonality was computed by normalizing Shannon entropy by log2 of the number of productive unique TCRs and subtracting the result from 1. Scalp TCRbeta sequences were cross-referenced with sorted blood CD4 and CD8 repertoires so that the CD4 or CD8 identity of scalp clones could be inferred. TCRdb mirrors the immuneACCESS table, restricted to in-frame sequences. Some clones are absent from its copies; in checked studies, under half trace to an unresolved V gene, and the reason for the others is unknown. V, J and clone size are taken as reported in that table, and D and trimming were inferred from the DNA itself. This sample comprises a few hundred thousand clones, roughly 63% of them detected only once. 0.9% to 0.95% of the sample belongs to the ten largest clones.

The receptor comes from a human donor with alopecia areata. The starting material was CD4+ T cells sorted from blood, obtained at roughly week 52, from a patient treated with tofacitinib. The V and J segments used are TRBV18 and TRBJ2-7; 7 central bases correspond to TRBD1. The nucleotide sequence reads as follows: TGTGCCAGCTCACTCCTCAGACAGGGCCCTTTACACGAGCAGTACTTC. Translated, this is CASSLLRQGPLHEQYF.